The 7 T cell receptor beta chains below were found in one sample sequenced in a study of shared clonotypes between healthy human individuals. Profiling relied on immunoSEQ multiplex PCR, and the TCRdb table lists in-frame clones only, not all of them. The data contain about 460,000 clones, approximately 71% of them singletons. Sequenced: PBMCs. These receptors all come from a woman in her forties in good health. Some clones in this sample may be carry-over from other donors' samples.

This chain uses TRBV21-1 with TRBJ2-3; the D call in the table, TRBD2, was not verified against the DNA. TRBV21-1 is termed a pseudogene. The CDR3 totals 17 residues. The CDR3: CASSRGKLALFTDTQYF. The DNA for the CDR3 is TGTGCCAGCAGCAGGGGAAAACTAGCGCTGTTCACAGATACGCAGTATTTT.

The CDR3 bases are TGCGCCAGCAGCTTGGAGGGGGGAAACAATGAGCAGTTCTTC. It specifies CASSLEGGNNEQFF. The gene calls are TRBV5-1 and TRBJ2-1; D possibly uses TRBD1 or TRBD2 (6 bases each). The CDR3 has 14 residues. The V and J ends lost 0 bases and 5 bases respectively, with 9 bases between them. Germline CDR1 is SGHRS and CDR2 is YFSETQ. Supplemented by reference TRBV5-1 and TRBJ2-1, the full variable domain reads KAGVTQTPRYLIKTRGQQVTLSCSPISGHRSVSWYQQTPGQGLQFLFEYFSETQRNKGNFPGRFSGRQFSNSRSEMNVSTLELGDSALYLCASSLEGGNNEQFFGPGTRLTVL.

This clone has ten or more counts. The chain employs TRBV7-3 and TRBJ2-1; 11 bases are a match to TRBD2. Germline V gives CDR1 SGHTA, CDR2 FQGTGA. The ends lost 3 bases at V and 7 bases at J; junction bases unmatched: 5. This CDR3 is built from 15 residues. CDR3 sequence: CASSLVLAGANEQFF. The CDR3 DNA reads as TGTGCCAGCAGCTTGGTACTAGCGGGGGCGAATGAGCAGTTCTTC.

This clone has just a few counts. This sequence joins TRBV5-4 and TRBJ2-3, with 7 bases identical to TRBD2. Germline lookup yields CDR1 SGHNT and CDR2 YYREEE (reference sequence). This CDR3 contains 14 residues. The V and J ends lost 1 base and 3 bases, in that order; junction bases with no gene match: 2. CDR3 bases: TGTGCCAGCAGCTTGATTAGCGGGACAGATACGCAGTATTTT. It specifies CASSLISGTDTQYF.

V and J are TRBV5-1 and TRBJ2-2; 8 nucleotides match TRBD1. This CDR3 has 17 amino acids. In germline, CDR1 is SGHRS, CDR2 YFSETQ. V lost 2 bases to trimming and J lost 3 bases; unmatched junction nucleotides: 9. As DNA, the CDR3 is TGCGCCAGCAGCTTTTCCCCCAGGGGGCCGTACACCGGGGAGCTGTTTTTT. Translating gives CASSFSPRGPYTGELFF.

This clone was seen only once. A much larger clonotype is one base distant, so this may be a read error. Other DNA sequences in the same sample also yield this CDR3. The chain carries TRBV30 and TRBJ2-5; D unresolved. V lost 5 bases and J 2 bases, leaving 6 bases between the germline ends. CDR1 and CDR2 from the germline V gene are GTSNPN and SVGIG (reference sequence). The CDR3 loop spans 11 amino acids. DNA for the CDR3: TGTGCCTGGGGTCCTCAAGAGACCCAGTACTTC. It codes for CAWGPQETQYF.

This clone was seen a handful of times. The CDR3 bases are TGTGCCATCAGTGAGGGACTAAATCTCTACGAGCAGTACTTC. Translation: CAISEGLNLYEQYF. The gene calls are TRBV10-3 and TRBJ2-5; possible D gene TRBD2, 6 bases. Judging by the DNA end, TRBJ2-7 fits better; the J call may be wrong. The germline V gene encodes CDR1 ENHRY and CDR2 SYGVKD. The CDR3 extends over 14 amino acids.